This is a list of T cell receptor beta chains from one sample in a study of cytomegalovirus exposure and HLA in healthy donors. TCRdb keeps only in-frame clones here, not all; method: immunoSEQ multiplex PCR. This table holds a few hundred thousand clones, 70% to 90% found once. Sequenced material: PBMCs. The receptor set was obtained from a woman aged 18 to 35 in good health and CMV-seronegative. CDR3s include the opening cysteine and the closing phenylalanine or tryptophan. Each record gives: clone size, J gene, V gene, CDR3 protein. Part of the rows lack a size; the others show once, few, many or a class for expanded clones.

NA TRBJ2-1 TRBV11-3 CASSPGVAGSYNEQFF
NA TRBJ2-1 TRBV19 CASSIVHESAQVTEQFF
NA TRBJ1-4 TRBV6-5 CASGQRSTNEKLFF
NA TRBJ2-7 TRBV19 CASSIGRGESYEQYF
NA TRBJ2-3 TRBV10-3 CAISGAGGFTDTQYF
NA TRBJ2-6 TRBV30 CAWSGSGANVLTF
NA TRBJ2-1 TRBV5-1 CASSLATAEQFF
NA TRBJ2-1 TRBV18 CASSPGPGDYNEQFF
NA TRBJ2-7 TRBV11-2 CASSLPASSYEQYF
NA TRBJ2-2 TRBV12-5 CASGFLAVGELFF
many TRBJ2-3 TRBV9 CASSDSPGTGLGTDTQYF
NA TRBJ1-2 TRBV7-2 CASSRPGARDYGYTF
NA TRBJ1-5 TRBV27 CASSRDRSGQPQHF
NA TRBJ2-5 TRBV5-4 CASSPGGAGGEETQYF
NA TRBJ2-3 TRBV28 CASIMGGGTDTQYF
NA TRBJ2-1 TRBV15 CATSRLGEQFF